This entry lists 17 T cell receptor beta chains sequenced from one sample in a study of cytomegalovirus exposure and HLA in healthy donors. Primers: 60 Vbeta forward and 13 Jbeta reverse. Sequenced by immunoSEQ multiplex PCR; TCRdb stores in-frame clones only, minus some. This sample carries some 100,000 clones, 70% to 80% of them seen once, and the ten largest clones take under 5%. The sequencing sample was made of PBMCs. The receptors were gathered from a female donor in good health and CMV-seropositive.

CDR3 in amino acids: CASSPRTHEQYF. The CDR3 DNA sequence: TGTGCCAGTAGTCCCCGGACTCACGAGCAGTACTTC. The J gene is TRBJ2-7, the V gene TRBV19; tentatively, D is TRBD2 (5 bases). This CDR3 contains 12 residues. With 5 bases removed from V and 5 bases from J, the gap between germline ends came to 10 bases. Germline CDR1 reads LNHDA; CDR2 reads SQIVND (reference sequence).

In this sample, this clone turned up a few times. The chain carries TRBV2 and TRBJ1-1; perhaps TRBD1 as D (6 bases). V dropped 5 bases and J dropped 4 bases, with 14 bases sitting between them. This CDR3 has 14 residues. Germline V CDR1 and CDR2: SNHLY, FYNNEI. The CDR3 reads CASSRVGGATEAFF. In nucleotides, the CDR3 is TGTGCCAGCAGTCGGGTGGGGGGGGCCACTGAAGCTTTCTTT. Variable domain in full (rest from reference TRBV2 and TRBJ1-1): EPEVTQTPSHQVTQMGQEVILRCVPISNHLYFYWYRQILGQKVEFLVSFYNNEISEKSEIFDDQFSVERPDGSNFTLKIRSTKLEDSAMYFCASSRVGGATEAFFGQGTRLTVV.

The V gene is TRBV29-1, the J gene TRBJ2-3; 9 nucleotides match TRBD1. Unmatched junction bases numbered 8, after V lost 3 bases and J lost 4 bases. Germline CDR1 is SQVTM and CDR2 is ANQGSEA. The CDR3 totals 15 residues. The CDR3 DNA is TGCAGCGTTGAGGGGACAGGGAGGCCCGCAGATACGCAGTATTTT. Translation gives CSVEGTGRPADTQYF.

In nucleotides, the CDR3 is TGTGCCAGTAACCCGGGGGATTTTAGATTCACTGAAGCTTTCTTT. Translating it yields CASNPGDFRFTEAFF. The rearrangement links TRBV19 to TRBJ1-1, with a weak D call TRBD1 (5 bases). Trimming shortened V by 7 bases and J by 4 bases, and 19 bases separated the two germline ends. This CDR3 region has 15 residues. CDR1 and CDR2 (germline): LNHDA, SQIVND (reference sequence).

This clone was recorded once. CDR3 loop: CASSLTYSNQPQHF. Written as DNA, the CDR3 is TGTGCCAGTAGTCTAACCTATAGCAATCAGCCCCAGCATTTT. The chain combines TRBV19 with TRBJ1-5; D remains ambiguous. In germline, CDR1 is LNHDA, CDR2 SQIVND (reference sequence). Trimming cost V 5 bases and J 0 bases, with 8 bases left between them. The CDR3 runs to 14 residues. Supplemented by reference TRBV19 and TRBJ1-5, the full variable domain reads DGGITQSPKYLFRKEGQNVTLSCEQNLNHDAMYWYRQDPGQGLRLIYYSQIVNDFQKGDIAEGYSVSREKKESFPLTVTSAQKNPTAFYLCASSLTYSNQPQHFGDGTRLSIL.

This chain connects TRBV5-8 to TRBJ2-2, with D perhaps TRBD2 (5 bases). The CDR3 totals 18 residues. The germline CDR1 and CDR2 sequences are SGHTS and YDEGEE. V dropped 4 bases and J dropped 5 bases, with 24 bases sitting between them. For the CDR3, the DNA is TGTGCCAGCAGCCCCGCGGTGACTCCAGCGGAAACTACCGGGGAGCTGTTTTTT. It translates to CASSPAVTPAETTGELFF. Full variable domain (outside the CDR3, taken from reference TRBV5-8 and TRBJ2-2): EAGVTQSPTHLIKTRGQQATLRCSPISGHTSVYWYQQALGLGLQFLLWYDEGEERNRGNFPPRFSGRQFPNYSSELNVNALELEDSALYLCASSPAVTPAETTGELFFGEGSRLTVL.

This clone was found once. Here the CDR3 DNA reads TGTGCCAGCACCCCAACCCGGGGTCCAAAAGAGACCCAGTACTTC. Protein: CASTPTRGPKETQYF. The rearrangement links TRBV7-6 to TRBJ2-5, with a tentative D call TRBD2 (5 bases). Trimming pared 7 bases from V and 3 bases from J, leaving 18 bases between. The CDR3 runs to 15 residues. The germline V gene has CDR1 SGHVS and CDR2 FNYEAQ. The full variable domain, in which reference TRBV7-6 and TRBJ2-5 provide the parts outside the CDR3, is GAGVSQSPRYKVTKRGQDVALRCDPISGHVSLYWYRQALGQGPEFLTYFNYEAQQDKSGLPNDRFSAERPEGSISTLTIQRTEQRDSAMYRCASTPTRGPKETQYFGPGTRLLVL.

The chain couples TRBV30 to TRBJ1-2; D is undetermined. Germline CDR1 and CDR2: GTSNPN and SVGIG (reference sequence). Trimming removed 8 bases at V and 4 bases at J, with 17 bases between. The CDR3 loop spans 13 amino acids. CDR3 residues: CAGRLKRAYGYTF. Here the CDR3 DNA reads TGTGCCGGTCGACTCAAGAGAGCCTATGGCTACACCTTC.

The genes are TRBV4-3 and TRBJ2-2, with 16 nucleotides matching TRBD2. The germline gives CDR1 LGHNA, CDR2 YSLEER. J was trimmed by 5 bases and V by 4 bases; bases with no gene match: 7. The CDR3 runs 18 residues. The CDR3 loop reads CASSLGTSGGARTGELFF. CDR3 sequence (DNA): TGCGCCAGCAGCCTGGGGACTAGCGGGGGGGCCAGGACCGGGGAGCTGTTTTTT.

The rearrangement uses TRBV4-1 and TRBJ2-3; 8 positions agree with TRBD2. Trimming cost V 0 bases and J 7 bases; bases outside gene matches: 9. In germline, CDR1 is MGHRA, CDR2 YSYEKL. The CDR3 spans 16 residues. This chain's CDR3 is CASSQESLAVQYTQYF. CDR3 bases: TGCGCCAGCAGCCAAGAATCACTAGCGGTGCAGTATACGCAGTATTTT.

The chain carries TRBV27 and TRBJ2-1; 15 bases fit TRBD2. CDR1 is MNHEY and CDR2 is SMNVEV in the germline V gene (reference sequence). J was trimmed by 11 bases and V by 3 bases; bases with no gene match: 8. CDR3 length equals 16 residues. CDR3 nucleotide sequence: TGTGCCAGCAGTTTCTTTGGACTAGCGGGGGGGGAGAAGCAGTTCTTC. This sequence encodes CASSFFGLAGGEKQFF.

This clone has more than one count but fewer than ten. The CDR3 sequence is CASSQGSGGAYEQYF. CDR3 coding DNA: TGCGCCAGCAGCCAGGGGTCGGGGGGCGCGTACGAGCAGTACTTC. The chain carries TRBV4-1 and TRBJ2-7, with a possible D match to TRBD2 (7 bases). The CDR3 is made up of 15 amino acids. CDR1 is MGHRA, CDR2 YSYEKL, per germline. The ends were cut back, 3 bases at V and 4 bases at J, with 16 bases in the middle.

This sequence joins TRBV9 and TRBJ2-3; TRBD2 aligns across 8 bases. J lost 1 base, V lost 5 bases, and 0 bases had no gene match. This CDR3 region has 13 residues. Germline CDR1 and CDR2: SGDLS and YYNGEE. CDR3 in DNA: TGTGCCAGCAGGACTAGCGGCACAGATACGCAGTATTTT. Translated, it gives CASRTSGTDTQYF.

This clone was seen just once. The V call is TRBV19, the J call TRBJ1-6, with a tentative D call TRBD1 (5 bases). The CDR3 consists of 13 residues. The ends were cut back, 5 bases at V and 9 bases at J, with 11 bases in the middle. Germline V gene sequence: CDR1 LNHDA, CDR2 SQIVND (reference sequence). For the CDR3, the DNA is TGTGCCAGTAGTCGGCCAGGGATTTCACCCCTCCACTTT. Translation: CASSRPGISPLHF.

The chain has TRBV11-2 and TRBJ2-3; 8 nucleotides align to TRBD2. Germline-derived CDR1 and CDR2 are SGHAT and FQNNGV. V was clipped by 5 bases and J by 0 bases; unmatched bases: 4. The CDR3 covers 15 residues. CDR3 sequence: CASSPSGSSTDTQYF. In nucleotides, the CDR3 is TGTGCCAGCAGCCCAAGCGGGAGCAGCACAGATACGCAGTATTTT.

The CDR3 DNA reads as TGTGCCAGCAGCTTACCACTCGGAGCGGGAGAGGGCAATGAGCAGTTCTTC. Residues: CASSLPLGAGEGNEQFF. This chain joins TRBV11-2 and TRBJ2-1; 8 bases are shared with TRBD2. The CDR3 is 17 residues long. V lost 2 bases and J lost 6; bases outside the gene matches: 12. CDR1 is SGHAT, CDR2 FQNNGV, per germline.

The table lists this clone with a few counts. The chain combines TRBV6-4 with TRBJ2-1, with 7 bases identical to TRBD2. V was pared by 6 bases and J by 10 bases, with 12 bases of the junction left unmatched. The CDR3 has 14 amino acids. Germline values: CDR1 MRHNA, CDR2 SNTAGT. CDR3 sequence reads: CASSEGRESGEQFF. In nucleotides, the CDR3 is TGTGCCAGCAGCGAGGGGCGGGAGAGCGGCGAGCAGTTCTTC.